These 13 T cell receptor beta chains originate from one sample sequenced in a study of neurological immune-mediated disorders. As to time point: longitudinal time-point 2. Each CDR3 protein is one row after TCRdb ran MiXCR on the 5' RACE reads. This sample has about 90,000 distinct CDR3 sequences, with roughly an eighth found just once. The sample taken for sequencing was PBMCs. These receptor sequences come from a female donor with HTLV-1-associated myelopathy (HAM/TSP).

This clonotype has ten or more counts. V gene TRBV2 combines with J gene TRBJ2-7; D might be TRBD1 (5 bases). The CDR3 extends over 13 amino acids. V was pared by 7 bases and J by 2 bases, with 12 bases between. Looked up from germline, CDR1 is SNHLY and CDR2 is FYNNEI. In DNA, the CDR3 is TGTGCCAGCATACGGACAAAGGCCTACGAGCAGTACTTC. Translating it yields CASIRTKAYEQYF.

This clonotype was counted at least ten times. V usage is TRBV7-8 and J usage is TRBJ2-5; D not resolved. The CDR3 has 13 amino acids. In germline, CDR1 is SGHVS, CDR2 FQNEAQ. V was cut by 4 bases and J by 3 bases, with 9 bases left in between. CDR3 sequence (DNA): TGTGCCAGCAGCTCCTCCCGGAAAGAGACCCAGTACTTC. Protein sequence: CASSSSRKETQYF.

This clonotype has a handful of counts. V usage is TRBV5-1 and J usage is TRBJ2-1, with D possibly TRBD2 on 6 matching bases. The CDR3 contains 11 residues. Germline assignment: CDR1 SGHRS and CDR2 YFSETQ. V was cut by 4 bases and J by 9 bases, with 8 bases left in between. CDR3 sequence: CASSPGSEQFF. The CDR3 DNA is TGCGCCAGCAGCCCCGGGAGTGAGCAGTTCTTC.

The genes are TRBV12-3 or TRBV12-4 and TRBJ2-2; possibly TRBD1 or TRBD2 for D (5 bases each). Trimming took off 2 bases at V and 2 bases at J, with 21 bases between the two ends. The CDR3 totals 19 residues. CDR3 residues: CASSLKGFSAGRNTGELFF. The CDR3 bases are TGTGCCAGCAGTTTAAAGGGGTTTAGCGCAGGGAGAAACACCGGGGAGCTGTTTTTT.

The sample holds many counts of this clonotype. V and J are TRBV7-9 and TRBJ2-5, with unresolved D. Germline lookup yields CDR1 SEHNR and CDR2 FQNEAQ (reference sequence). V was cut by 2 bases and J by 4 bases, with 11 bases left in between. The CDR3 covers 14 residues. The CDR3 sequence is CASSLINTIETQYF. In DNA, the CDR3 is TGTGCCAGCAGCTTAATTAACACCATAGAGACCCAGTACTTC.

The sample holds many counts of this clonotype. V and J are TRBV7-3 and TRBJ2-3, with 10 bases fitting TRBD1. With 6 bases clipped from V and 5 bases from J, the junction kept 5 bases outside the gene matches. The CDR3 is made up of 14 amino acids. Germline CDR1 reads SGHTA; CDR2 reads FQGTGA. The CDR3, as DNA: TGTGCCAGCAGTTTCCGGACAGGGGGAGATACGCAGTATTTT. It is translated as CASSFRTGGDTQYF.

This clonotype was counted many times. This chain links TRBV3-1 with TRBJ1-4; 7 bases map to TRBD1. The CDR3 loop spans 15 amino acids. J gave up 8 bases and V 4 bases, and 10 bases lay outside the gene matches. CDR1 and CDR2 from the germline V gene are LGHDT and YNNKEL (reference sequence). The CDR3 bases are TGTGCCAGCAGCCGAGAAACAGGGGAGGGGGAAAAACTGTTTTTT. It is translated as CASSRETGEGEKLFF.

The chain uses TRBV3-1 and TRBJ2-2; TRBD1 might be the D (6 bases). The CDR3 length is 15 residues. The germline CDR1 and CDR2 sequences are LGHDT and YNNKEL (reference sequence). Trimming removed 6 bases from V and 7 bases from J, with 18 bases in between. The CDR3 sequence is CASSEGTRVFGELFF. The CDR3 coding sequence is TGTGCCAGCAGTGAAGGGACACGGGTCTTCGGGGAGCTGTTTTTT. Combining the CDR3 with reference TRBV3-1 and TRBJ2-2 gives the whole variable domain DTAVSQTPKYLVTQMGNDKSIKCEQNLGHDTMYWYKQDSKKFLKIMFSYNNKELIINETVPNRFSPKSPDKAHLNLHINSLELGDSAVYFCASSEGTRVFGELFFGEGSRLTVL.

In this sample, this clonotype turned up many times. In DNA, the CDR3 is TGCGCCAGCAGCTTGGCCGGGGCGGGAGGCTACACCTTC. Encoded protein: CASSLAGAGGYTF. The chain employs TRBV5-1 and TRBJ1-2, with D possibly TRBD1 on 5 matching bases. The V gene lost 0 bases and the J gene lost 8 bases, with 11 bases spanning the gap. Germline V CDR1 and CDR2: SGHRS, YFSETQ. The CDR3 is 13 amino acids.

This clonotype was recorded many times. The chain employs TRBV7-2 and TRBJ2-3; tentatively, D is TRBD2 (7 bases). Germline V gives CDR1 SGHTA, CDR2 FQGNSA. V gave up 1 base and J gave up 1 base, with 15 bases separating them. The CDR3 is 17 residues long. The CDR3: CASSLVRGAGGTDTQYF. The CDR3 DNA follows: TGTGCCAGCAGCTTAGTTCGGGGGGCGGGGGGCACAGATACGCAGTATTTT.

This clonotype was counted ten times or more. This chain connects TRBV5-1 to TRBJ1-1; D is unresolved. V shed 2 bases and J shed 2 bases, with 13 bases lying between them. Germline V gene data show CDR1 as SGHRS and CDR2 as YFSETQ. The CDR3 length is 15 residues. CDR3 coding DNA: TGCGCCAGCAGCTTAGGAGGGAACGTCAACACTGAAGCTTTCTTT. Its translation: CASSLGGNVNTEAFF.

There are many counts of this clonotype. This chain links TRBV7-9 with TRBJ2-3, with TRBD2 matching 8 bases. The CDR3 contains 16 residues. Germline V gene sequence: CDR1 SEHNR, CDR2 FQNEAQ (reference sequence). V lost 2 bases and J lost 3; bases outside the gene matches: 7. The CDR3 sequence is CASSLPGGAFTDTQYF. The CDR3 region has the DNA TGTGCCAGCAGCTTACCCGGGGGGGCCTTTACAGATACGCAGTATTTT.

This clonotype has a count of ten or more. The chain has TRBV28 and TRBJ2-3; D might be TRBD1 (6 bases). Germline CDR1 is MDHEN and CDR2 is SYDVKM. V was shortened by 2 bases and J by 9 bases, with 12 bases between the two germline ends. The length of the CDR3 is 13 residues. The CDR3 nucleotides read TGTGCCAGCAGTTTAGGGGGACAACGAACGCAGTATTTT. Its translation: CASSLGGQRTQYF.